The 17 T cell receptor beta chains given below trace back to one sample, sequenced in a study of cytomegalovirus exposure and HLA in healthy donors (TCRdb year 2017). The library was generated by the immunoSEQ multiplex PCR assay. For the multiplex PCR, a mixture combining 60 forward primers for TCR Vbeta segments and 13 reverse primers for TCR Jbeta segments was used. As stored in TCRdb, this immuneACCESS dataset retains in-frame rearrangements with V and J assigned. A fraction of the clones does not appear; measured against another copy, unresolved V genes explain less than half of the discrepancy, and the remainder lacks a known reason. In this sample the table shows approximately 160,000 clones, about 81% of which occur a single time. Of the sample, under 2% falls within the top ten clones. Material: PBMCs. These receptors were taken from a woman aged 18-29 years in good health and CMV-seronegative.

The V call is TRBV5-5, the J call TRBJ1-2, with a possible D match to TRBD1 (5 bases). Per the germline V gene, CDR1 is SGHKS and CDR2 is YYEKEE (reference sequence). The CDR3 spans 14 residues. The V and J ends lost 1 base and 7 bases respectively, with 14 bases between them. CDR3 sequence (DNA): TGTGCCAGCAGCTTGTCTGGGCAGGGTGGTGGCTACACCTTC. Its protein product is CASSLSGQGGGYTF.

This chain connects TRBV29-1 to TRBJ2-7; possibly TRBD1 for D (6 bases). The length of the CDR3 is 13 residues. CDR1 is SQVTM, CDR2 ANQGSEA, per germline. The ends were cut back, 6 bases at V and 4 bases at J, with 16 bases in the middle. CDR3 residues: CSVKGGIGYEQYF. The CDR3 region has the DNA TGCAGCGTCAAAGGGGGAATAGGATACGAGCAGTACTTC.

The chain employs TRBV9 and TRBJ1-1, with D hard to call. CDR3 length: 13 residues. Trimming removed 1 base from V and 4 bases from J, with 8 bases in between. In germline, CDR1 is SGDLS, CDR2 YYNGEE. For the CDR3, the DNA is TGTGCCAGCAGCGTACTAGGGAGCACTGAAGCTTTCTTT. Protein sequence: CASSVLGSTEAFF.

The chain carries TRBV18 and TRBJ2-1, with TRBD2 identical over 13 bases. In germline, CDR1 is KGHSH, CDR2 LQKENI. The V segment lost 2 bases and the J segment 9 bases; nucleotides outside the gene matches: 10. This CDR3 spans 17 amino acids. This chain's CDR3 is CASSPKTSGGTLGEQFF. Written as DNA, the CDR3 is TGTGCCAGCTCACCAAAGACTAGCGGGGGGACCTTGGGTGAGCAGTTCTTC.

The chain carries TRBV5-1 and TRBJ2-5, with TRBD2 identical over 7 bases. The CDR3 runs to 16 residues. The germline gives CDR1 SGHRS, CDR2 YFSETQ. Trimming took 0 bases from V and 3 from J; bases not matched to a gene: 8. The CDR3 DNA follows: TGCGCCAGCAGCTTGGGAGCGGGGAGAAAAAAAGAGACCCAGTACTTC. This encodes CASSLGAGRKKETQYF.

The rearrangement uses TRBV28 and TRBJ2-3; 9 nucleotides align to TRBD1. This CDR3 comprises 16 residues. Looked up from germline, CDR1 is MDHEN and CDR2 is SYDVKM. V was pared by 3 bases and J by 6 bases, with 10 bases of the junction left unmatched. CDR3: CASSFPGTGILDTQYF. The CDR3 region has the DNA TGTGCCAGCAGTTTTCCCGGGACAGGGATCCTGGATACGCAGTATTTT.

The table lists this clone with a count of one. The chain has TRBV6-5 and TRBJ2-7; weak D call: TRBD2 (5 bases). The length of the CDR3 is 12 residues. Germline CDR1 and CDR2: MNHEY and SVGAGI. The ends were cut back, 11 bases at V and 4 bases at J, with 15 bases in the middle. The CDR3 region is CAVRPPGYEQYF. In DNA, the CDR3 is TGTGCCGTCCGCCCCCCGGGGTACGAGCAGTACTTC.

Comments on this clone: Compared with germline, one end of the junction differs, possibly owing to a read error. The chain carries TRBV7-9 and TRBJ1-5, with D uncertain. Germline CDR1 reads SEHNR; CDR2 reads FQNEAQ (reference sequence). The CDR3 consists of 12 residues. CDR3 bases: TGTTCCAGCAGCACGGACTATCAGCCCCAGCATTTT. It yields the protein CSSSTDYQPQHF.

CDR3 sequence (DNA): TGTGCCAGCAGCTTAGACGTGAGACTACAGGGCTACACCTTC. This sequence encodes CASSLDVRLQGYTF. V usage is TRBV13 and J usage is TRBJ1-2, with no clear D. The V and J ends lost 1 base and 8 bases respectively, with 14 bases between them. The length of the CDR3 is 14 residues. The germline V gene encodes CDR1 PRHDT and CDR2 FYEKMQ (reference sequence).

V usage is TRBV18 and J usage is TRBJ1-2; 7 bases are a match to TRBD1. The V segment lost 0 bases and the J segment 4 bases; nucleotides outside the gene matches: 5. The V gene's germline CDR1 is KGHSH and CDR2 LQKENI. The CDR3 runs 15 residues. The CDR3 sequence: CASSPPWDSPYGYTF. CDR3 bases: TGTGCCAGCTCACCACCGTGGGACAGCCCCTATGGCTACACCTTC.

This clone is a singleton in its sample. The chain couples TRBV4-1 to TRBJ1-5, with D possibly being TRBD1 (6 bases). The V end lost 0 bases, the J end lost 7 bases, and 13 bases lay between the germline ends. The CDR3 is 15 residues long. Germline CDR1 is MGHRA and CDR2 is YSYEKL. The CDR3 region is CASSQEQGVGQPQHF. The CDR3 coding sequence is TGCGCCAGCAGCCAAGAACAGGGAGTCGGGCAGCCCCAGCATTTT.

The rearrangement uses TRBV7-8 and TRBJ1-6; D not certain. Germline lookup yields CDR1 SGHVS and CDR2 FQNEAQ. The length of the CDR3 is 14 residues. The germline V and J ends were trimmed by 5 bases and 5 bases, with 10 bases remaining between them. The CDR3 DNA is TGTGCCAGCAGCCTGTCGGTGGATAATTCACCCCTCCACTTT. Amino acid sequence: CASSLSVDNSPLHF. Full variable domain (missing parts from reference TRBV7-8 and TRBJ1-6): GAGVSQSPRYKVAKRGQDVALRCDPISGHVSLFWYQQALGQGPEFLTYFQNEAQLDKSGLPSDRFFAERPEGSVSTLKIQRTQQEDSAVYLCASSLSVDNSPLHFGNGTRLTVT.

This clone was seen just once. One end of the junction is discordant with germline, which a read error may explain. V gene TRBV4-1 combines with J gene TRBJ2-1, with D perhaps TRBD2 (6 bases). The CDR3 runs to 15 residues. Germline CDR1 MGHRA, CDR2 YSYEKL. The CDR3 DNA reads TGTGCCAGCAGCCCGACGGACTACGCCGAGAATGAGCAGTTCTTC. Protein product: CASSPTDYAENEQFF.

This clone was recorded a few times. The V call is TRBV9, the J call TRBJ2-1; 7 bases align to TRBD2. The CDR3 length is 17 residues. From germline, CDR1 is SGDLS and CDR2 YYNGEE. The ends lost 4 bases at V and 5 bases at J; junction bases unmatched: 15. The CDR3: CASSPVGMGGGHNEQFF. Written as DNA, the CDR3 is TGTGCCAGCAGCCCAGTAGGGATGGGGGGGGGACACAATGAGCAGTTCTTC.

The sample holds one count of this clone. V usage is TRBV18 and J usage is TRBJ1-1; 12 bases are shared with TRBD1. CDR1 KGHSH and CDR2 LQKENI come from the germline V gene. This CDR3 contains 14 residues. J gave up 11 bases and V 0 bases, and 4 bases lay outside the gene matches. DNA of the CDR3: TGTGCCAGCTCACCACCCGGGACAGGGGGCCTCGCTTTCTTT. The encoded protein is CASSPPGTGGLAFF.

This sequence joins TRBV21-1 and TRBJ1-1; TRBD1, as called in the table, went unchecked against the DNA. TRBV21-1 is flagged as a pseudogene. This CDR3 has 17 residues. CDR3 sequence reads: CASSQQGKRGGNTEAFF. The CDR3 region has the DNA TGTGCCAGCAGCCAACAGGGGAAGAGGGGAGGGAACACTGAAGCTTTCTTT.

The chain couples TRBV5-6 to TRBJ2-1; TRBD2 matches at 8 bases. The CDR3 sequence is 15 residues long. CDR1 is SGHDT and CDR2 is YYEEEE in the germline V gene. Unmatched junction bases numbered 2, after V lost 2 bases and J lost 1 base. The DNA for the CDR3 is TGTGCCAGCAGCTTCACTAGCGGTTCCTACAATGAGCAGTTCTTC. It codes for CASSFTSGSYNEQFF.